This TCR beta chain was recovered during a study of blood T cells in healthy people across ages. Germline CDR1 SGHVT, CDR2 SQSDAQ. There are 14 residues in the CDR3. V lost 3 bases and J lost 8, with 14 bases in between. The table lists this clonotype with a few counts. Combining a sample-barcoded 5' primer with a J-beta primer mix, a second PCR ran for 7 to 11 cycles. TCRdb reprocessed the 5' RACE reads via MiXCR and lists one record per CDR3 protein. This sample has more than 450,000 distinct CDR3 sequences; over 25% occur once, and the top ten carry approximately 3.5%. The data also belong to a second study, concerning T cells of mothers and their children. Per that study: Mothers gave over 9.5 million TCR beta CDR3 reads each, and children about 3 million each. In unrelated and related pairs, TCR recombination output is shaped in a similar way by thymic selection. The overlap seen between related mothers and children slightly exceeded that of unrelated pairs, though not significantly.

The receptor's source is a boy between 2 and 10 years old in good health. The genes are TRBV7-4 and TRBJ2-4, with D maybe TRBD2 (5 bases). Sequencing used blood. For the CDR3, the DNA is TGTGCCAGCAGCTTCACTCGAGGGAATGACATTCAGTACTTC. It encodes CASSFTRGNDIQYF.